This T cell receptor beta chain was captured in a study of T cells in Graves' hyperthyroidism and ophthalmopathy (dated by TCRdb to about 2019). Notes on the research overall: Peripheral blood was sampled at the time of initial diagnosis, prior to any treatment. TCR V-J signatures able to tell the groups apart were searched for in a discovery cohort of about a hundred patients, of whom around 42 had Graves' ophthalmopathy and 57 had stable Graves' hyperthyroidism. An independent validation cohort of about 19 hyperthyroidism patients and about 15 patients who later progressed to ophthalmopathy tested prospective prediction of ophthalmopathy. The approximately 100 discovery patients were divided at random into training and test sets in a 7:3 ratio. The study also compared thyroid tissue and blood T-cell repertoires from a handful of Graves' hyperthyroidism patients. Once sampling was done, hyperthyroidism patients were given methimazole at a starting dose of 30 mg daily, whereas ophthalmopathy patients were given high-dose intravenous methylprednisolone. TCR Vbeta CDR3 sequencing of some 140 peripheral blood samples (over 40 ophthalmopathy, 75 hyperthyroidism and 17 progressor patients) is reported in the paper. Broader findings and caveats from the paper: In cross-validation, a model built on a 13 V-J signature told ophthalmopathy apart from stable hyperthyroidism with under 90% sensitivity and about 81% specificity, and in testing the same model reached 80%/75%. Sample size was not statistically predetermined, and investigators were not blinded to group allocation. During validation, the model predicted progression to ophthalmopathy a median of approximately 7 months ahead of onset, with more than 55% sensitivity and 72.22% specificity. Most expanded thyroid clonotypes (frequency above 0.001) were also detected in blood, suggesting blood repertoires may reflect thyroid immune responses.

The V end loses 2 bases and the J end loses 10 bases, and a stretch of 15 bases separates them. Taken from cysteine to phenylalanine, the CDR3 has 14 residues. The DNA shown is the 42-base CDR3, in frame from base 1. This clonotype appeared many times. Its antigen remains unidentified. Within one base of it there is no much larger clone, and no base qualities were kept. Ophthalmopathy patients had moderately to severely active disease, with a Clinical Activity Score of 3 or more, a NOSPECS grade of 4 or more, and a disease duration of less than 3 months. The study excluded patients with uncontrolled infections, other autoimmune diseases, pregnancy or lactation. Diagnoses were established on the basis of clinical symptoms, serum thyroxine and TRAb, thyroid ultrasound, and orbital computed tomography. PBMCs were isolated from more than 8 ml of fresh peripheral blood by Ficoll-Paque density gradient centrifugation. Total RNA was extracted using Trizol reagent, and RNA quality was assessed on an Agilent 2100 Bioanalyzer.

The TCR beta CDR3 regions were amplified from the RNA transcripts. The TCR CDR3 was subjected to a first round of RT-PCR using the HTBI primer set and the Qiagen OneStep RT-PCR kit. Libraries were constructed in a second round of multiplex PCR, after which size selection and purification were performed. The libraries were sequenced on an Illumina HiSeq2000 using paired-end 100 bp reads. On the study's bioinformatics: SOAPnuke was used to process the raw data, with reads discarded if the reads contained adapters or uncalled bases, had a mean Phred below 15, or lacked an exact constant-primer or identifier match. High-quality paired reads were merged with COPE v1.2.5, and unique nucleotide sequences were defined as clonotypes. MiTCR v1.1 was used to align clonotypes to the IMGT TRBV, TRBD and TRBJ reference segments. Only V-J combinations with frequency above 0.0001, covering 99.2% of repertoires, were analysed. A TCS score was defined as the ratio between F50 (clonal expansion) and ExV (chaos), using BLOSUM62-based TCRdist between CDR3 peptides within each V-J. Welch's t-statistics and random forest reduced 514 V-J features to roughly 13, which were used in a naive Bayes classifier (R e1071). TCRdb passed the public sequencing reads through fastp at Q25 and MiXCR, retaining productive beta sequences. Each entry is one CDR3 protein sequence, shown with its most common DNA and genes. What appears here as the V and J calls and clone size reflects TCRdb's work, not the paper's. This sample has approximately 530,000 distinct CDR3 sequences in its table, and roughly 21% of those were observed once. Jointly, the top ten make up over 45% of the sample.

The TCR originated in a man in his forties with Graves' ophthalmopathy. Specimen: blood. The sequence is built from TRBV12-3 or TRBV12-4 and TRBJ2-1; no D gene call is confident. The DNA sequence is TGTGCCAGCAGTTTACTTAGCTCAAAACGGGAGCAGTTCTTC. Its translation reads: CASSLLSSKREQFF.